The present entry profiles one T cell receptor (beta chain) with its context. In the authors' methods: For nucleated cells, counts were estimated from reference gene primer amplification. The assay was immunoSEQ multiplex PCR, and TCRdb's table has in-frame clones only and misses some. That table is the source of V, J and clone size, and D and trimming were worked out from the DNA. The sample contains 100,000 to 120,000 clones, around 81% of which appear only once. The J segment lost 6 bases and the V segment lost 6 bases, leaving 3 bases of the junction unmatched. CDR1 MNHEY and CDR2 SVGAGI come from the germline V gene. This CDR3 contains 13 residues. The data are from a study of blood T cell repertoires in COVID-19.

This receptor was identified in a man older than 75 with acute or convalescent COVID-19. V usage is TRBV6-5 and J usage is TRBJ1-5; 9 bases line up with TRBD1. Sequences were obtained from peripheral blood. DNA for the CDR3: TGTGCCAGCAGCGGGACAGGGACTCAGCCCCAGCATTTT. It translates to CASSGTGTQPQHF.